This T cell receptor beta chain derives from a study of pediatric ulcerative colitis. Profiling relied on immunoSEQ multiplex PCR, and the TCRdb table lists in-frame clones only, not all of them. This sample carries 40,000 to 60,000 clones, 78% of them seen once, and the ten largest clones take 3% to 4.5%. After removal of 5 bases from V and 2 bases from J, the junction contained 5 bases not matched to a gene. Germline lookup yields CDR1 SEHNR and CDR2 FQNEAQ (reference sequence). This CDR3 has 16 residues. Rectal tissue came from one to two pinch biopsies taken at colonoscopy. Sequencing used gut tissue. This sequence originates from a girl aged 5 to 17 with moderate ulcerative colitis. The rearrangement joins TRBV7-9 to TRBJ2-2, with 10 bases matching TRBD1. CDR3 bases: TGTGCCAGCAGCACCCGACAGGGGGCAAACACCGGGGAGCTGTTTTTT. Amino acid sequence: CASSTRQGANTGELFF.